This TCR beta chain appears in the sequencing data of a study of persistence of HIV-infected CD4 T cells (dated by TCRdb to 2018 to 2020). Regarding the complete study: CMV- and HIV-1 Gag-responding CD4+ T cells were isolated from ART-treated individuals so that antigen-driven clonal expansion of HIV-1-infected cells could be examined. Participants had been on suppressive ART for a median of around 8 years. Peripheral blood samples of up to 180 mL were collected at multiple time points, except for a couple of participants, who underwent leukapheresis at a single time point. Cross-participant TCR cluster analysis included 8 participants for CMV and over five participants for Gag. The clonality of all cells in each sorted population was assessed by TCRbeta sequencing, whereas the clonality of infected cells was assessed by proviral sequencing. Study-wide conclusions, independent of this receptor: Significantly lower TCRbeta richness was observed in CMV- and Gag-responding cells than in anti-CD3/anti-CD28-responding cells, and higher oligoclonality was observed in CMV-responding cells than in CD3/CD28-stimulated and Gag-responding cells. Within the same sorted populations, how oligoclonal the TCRs were correlated with how oligoclonal the proviruses were. Bulk TCR analyses could not be limited to the rare CMV-responding cells that actually contained HIV-1 proviruses. Only a small number of individuals took part in the study, and the range of antigens tested was limited. Antigen-responding cells were enriched for expanded CDR3beta sequences that were degenerate, which suggests that CD4+ responses to CMV and Gag underwent convergent selection.

TCRbeta repertoires were sequenced from genomic DNA with the immunoSEQ hsTCRB assay version 4 in survey mode. Genomic DNA was diluted to approximately 11 ng/uL, and up to roughly 1 ug per sample was used for TCRbeta sequencing. On the authors' methods: ImmunoSeq Analyzer 3.0 was used for analysis of TCRbeta data, and diversity was computed on productive nucleotide rearrangements. Using the Immunarch R package, lower-bound TCR diversity was estimated with the improved Chao index and clonality was estimated with the Gini coefficient. Different nucleotide rearrangements encoding the same CDR3beta amino acid sequence were counted as distinct clonotypes. TCRbeta sequences significantly enriched in antigen-responding cells relative to anti-CD3/anti-CD28-activated cells were identified by differential abundance analysis. GLIPH2 grouped TCRs by predicted peptide-MHC specificity, both within each participant and across combined participant data sets. Drawn from immuneACCESS, this table holds only the in-frame rearrangements with V and J called that TCRdb kept. Clones are partly lost; checked studies trace under half to an unresolved V gene and leave the rest unexplained. Clonal size and the V and J genes are those of that table, whereas D and trimming came from the DNA. The sample data list more than 35,000 clones, and roughly 80% of these were observed just once. Clones ranked in the top ten supply approximately 1.6% of the sample.

To note about this clone: There is no known antigen for this receptor. There are no base qualities to consult, and no much larger clone falls within one base.

The germline V gene encodes CDR1 KGHSH and CDR2 LQKENI. V sheds 2 bases and J sheds 5 bases, leaving 12 bases between their ends. The CDR3 contains 15 residues, cysteine and phenylalanine counted. The CDR3 DNA has 45 bases and is translated from base 1. The treatment or condition label, as the study defines it: suppressive antiretroviral therapy. Cells were stimulated with lysates of CMV-infected fibroblasts at 9.5 to 10 ug/mL. Nonresponding CD40L-negative CD69-negative CD45RO-high memory CD4+ T cells were sorted as memory populations depleted of antigen-responding cells. Participants were HIV-1-infected adults who started suppressive ART during chronic infection. Participants had undetectable plasma HIV-1 RNA below 50 copies/mL for at least 4 years. To be included, participants needed a CD4+ T cell count above 400 cells/uL and a positive CMV serology. Before stimulation, PBMCs were isolated using density centrifugation and depleted of CD8+ T cells. CD8-depleted PBMCs were stimulated for about 17 hours with anti-CD28/CD49d costimulation, CD40-blocking antibody and enfuvirtide to prevent new infections. Cells were sorted on a Beckman Coulter MoFlo Legacy or XDP sorter, with propidium iodide excluding dead cells. Genomic DNA was extracted with the QIAamp DNA Mini Kit for samples above one million cells, otherwise with the Quick-DNA Microprep Kit.

The sequencing used CD4+ T cells sorted from PBMCs after approximately 20-hour stimulation, collected from a patient who received antiretroviral therapy. In the paper's terms, the cell subset or site label means: CD40L-CD69- CD45RO-high memory CD4 T cells not responding to CMV lysate. The chain is made from TRBV18 and TRBJ2-2, with the D segment identity uncertain. The TCR comes from an adult man with HIV who was CMV-seropositive. The sequence in DNA is TGTGCCAGCTCACCAAATTCCCCCTCAACCGGGGAGCTGTTTTTT. This is translated as CASSPNSPSTGELFF.